The 2 T cell receptor beta chains below were found in one sample sequenced in a study of cytomegalovirus exposure and HLA in healthy donors. Both 60 Vbeta primers and 13 Jbeta primers went into the PCR. Measured with immunoSEQ multiplex PCR; TCRdb has only the in-frame clones, and not every one. The table has some 14,000 clones, about 60% seen once. What was sequenced was PBMCs. The receptors originated from a woman in her forties or fifties in good health and CMV-seropositive.

The chain joins TRBV29-1 to TRBJ2-7; D gene uncertain. Germline V gene data show CDR1 as SQVTM and CDR2 as ANQGSEA. The CDR3 totals 11 residues. Trimming pared 7 bases from V and 3 bases from J, leaving 10 bases between. DNA of the CDR3: TGCAGCGCCGTGGAGAGCTACGAGCAGTACTTC. Translating gives CSAVESYEQYF.

This clone was picked up one time. The chain joins TRBV28 to TRBJ2-7, with 8 positions matching TRBD2. The CDR3 contains 15 residues. V was clipped by 6 bases and J by 6 bases; unmatched bases: 13. Germline V gene lookup returns CDR1 MDHEN and CDR2 SYDVKM. CDR3 DNA sequence: TGTGCCAGCAGCATATCACCGGGACTAGTCTCCGAGCAGTACTTC. It yields the protein CASSISPGLVSEQYF.